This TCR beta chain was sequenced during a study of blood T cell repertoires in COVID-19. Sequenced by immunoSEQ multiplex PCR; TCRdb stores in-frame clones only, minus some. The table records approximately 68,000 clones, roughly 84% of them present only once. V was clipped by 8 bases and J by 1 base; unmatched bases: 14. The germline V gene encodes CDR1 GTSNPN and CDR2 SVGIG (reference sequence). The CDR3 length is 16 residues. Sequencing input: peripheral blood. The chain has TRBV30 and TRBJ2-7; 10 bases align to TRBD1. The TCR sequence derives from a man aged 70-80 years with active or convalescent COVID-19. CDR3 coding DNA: TGTGCCGTTCAAATGAAACCGGGACAGGGGTCCTACGAGCAGTACTTC. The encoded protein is CAVQMKPGQGSYEQYF. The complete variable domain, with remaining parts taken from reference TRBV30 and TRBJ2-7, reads SQTIHQWPATLVQPVGSPLSLECTVEGTSNPNLYWYRQAAGRGLQLLFYSVGIGQISSEVPQNLSASRPQDRQFILSSKKLLLSDSGFYLCAVQMKPGQGSYEQYFGPGTRLTVT.